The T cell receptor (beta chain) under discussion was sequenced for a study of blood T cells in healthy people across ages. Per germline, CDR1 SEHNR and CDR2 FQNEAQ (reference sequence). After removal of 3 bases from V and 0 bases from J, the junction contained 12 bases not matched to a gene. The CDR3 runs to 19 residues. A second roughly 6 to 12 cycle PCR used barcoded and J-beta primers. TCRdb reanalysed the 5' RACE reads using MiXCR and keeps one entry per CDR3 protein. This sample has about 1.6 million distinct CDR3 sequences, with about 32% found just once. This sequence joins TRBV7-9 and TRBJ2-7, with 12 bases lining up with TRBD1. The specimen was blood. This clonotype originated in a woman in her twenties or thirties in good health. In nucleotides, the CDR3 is TGTGCCAGCAGCTTTGGGGGACAGGGGGCCAACTACGGCTCCTACGAGCAGTACTTC. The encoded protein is CASSFGGQGANYGSYEQYF.